The present T cell receptor beta chain was sequenced within a study of T cell responses to AZD1222 COVID-19 vaccine. Points from the study as a whole: White British ancestry dominated among donors, who included more females, and clonal diversity was possibly underestimated.

On this clone itself: As yet, its antigen is unknown.

Clones were sequenced by immunoSEQ multiplex PCR, and TCRdb holds only the in-frame ones, with some missing. This table holds 100,000 or so clones, roughly 90% found once. Second-dose groups at about 4 or about 12 weeks were pooled. The TCR was taken from an adult who received the AZD1222 COVID-19 vaccine. Sequenced here: peripheral blood, sampled 28 days after the second AZD1222 dose.

CDR3 DNA: TGCGCCAGCAGCCAAGTCGCCGGGGGGGGCCTTGAGACCCAGTACTTC. It encodes CASSQVAGGGLETQYF. The chain employs TRBV4-1 and TRBJ2-5; TRBD2 agrees at 8 bases. CDR1 and CDR2 (germline): MGHRA, YSYEKL. The CDR3 has 16 residues. V lost 1 base to trimming and J lost 5 bases; unmatched junction nucleotides: 9.